These T cell receptor beta chains were read from a single sample in a study of blood T cell repertoires in COVID-19. Clones were sequenced by immunoSEQ multiplex PCR, and TCRdb holds only the in-frame ones, with some missing. The sample lists 160,000 or so clones, roughly 87% occurring once. The sample consisted of peripheral blood. The receptors stem from a woman aged 50 to 60 with acute or convalescent COVID-19. CDR3s include the opening cysteine and the closing phenylalanine or tryptophan. The D gene is left open where the match is weak. Clone size appears in some rows only: once, few, many, or a class for an expanded clone.

d_gene	abundance	v_gene	j_gene	CDR3nt	CDR3aa
-	-	TRBV9	TRBJ2-5	TGTGCCAGCAGCGTAGGGGGAGGTCAGACCCAGTACTTC	CASSVGGGQTQYF
-	-	TRBV29-1	TRBJ1-1	TGCAGCGTTGCCCCCGACTTGAACACTGAAGCTTTCTTT	CSVAPDLNTEAFF
-	-	TRBV6-5	TRBJ2-2	TGTGCCAGCAGTTTGGACTGGAACACCGGGGAGCTGTTTTTT	CASSLDWNTGELFF
TRBD2	-	TRBV18	TRBJ2-5	TGTGCCAGCTCACCTGGGACTAGCGGCCAAGAGACCCAGTACTTC	CASSPGTSGQETQYF
TRBD2	-	TRBV11-3	TRBJ2-5	TGTGCCAGCAGCTTAGAAGCAGCGGGGGGGCTTGAGACCCAGTACTTC	CASSLEAAGGLETQYF
-	-	TRBV18	TRBJ2-1	TGTGCCAGCTCACCACGCGGCGGGGTCTACAATGAGCAGTTCTTC	CASSPRGGVYNEQFF
TRBD2	-	TRBV4-1	TRBJ2-5	TGCGCCAGCAGCCAAGATTGGAGGGAGGGTCAAGAGACCCAGTACTTC	CASSQDWREGQETQYF
TRBD1	-	TRBV24-1	TRBJ2-3	TGTGCCACCAGGGACAGGTCTATTGGCACAGATACGCAGTATTTT	CATRDRSIGTDTQYF
-	once	TRBV5-4	TRBJ2-5	TGTGCCAGCAGCTTGGAGACAGCACCTATCCAAGAGACCCAGTACTTC	CASSLETAPIQETQYF
TRBD1	once	TRBV18	TRBJ1-4	TGTGCCAGCTCGCAGGGGGGTGAAAAACTGTTTTTT	CASSQGGEKLFF
-	few	TRBV12-3/TRBV12-4	TRBJ2-7	TGTGCCAGCAGTCTAGGCGGAGGTCGGTACTTC	CASSLGGGRYF
TRBD2	-	TRBV24-1	TRBJ2-2	TGTGCCACCAGTGATCCCGGGACTAGCGGGAGGGCCGGGGAGCTGTTTTTT	CATSDPGTSGRAGELFF
TRBD2	-	TRBV2	TRBJ2-7	TGTGCCAGCAGGAGTTCGGTTAGCGGGGGGGCGAGGTGGTACGAGCAGTACTTC	CASRSSVSGGARWYEQYF
-	once	TRBV19	TRBJ1-1	TGTGCCAGTAGCCTAACGCTTAGGAACACTGAAGCTTTCTTT	CASSLTLRNTEAFF
TRBD2	-	TRBV4-3	TRBJ2-7	TGCGCCAGCAGCCAAGAGGCAGATAGCGGGAGCGTTTACGAGCAGTACTTC	CASSQEADSGSVYEQYF
-	-	TRBV3-1/TRBV3-2	TRBJ1-3	TGTGCCAGCAGTCCCTCCGAGGGAAACACCATATATTTT	CASSPSEGNTIYF
-	-	TRBV19	TRBJ1-5	TGTGCCAGTAGTAGCCTGCCCCAGAGCAATCAGCCCCAGCATTTT	CASSSLPQSNQPQHF
TRBD1	few	TRBV19	TRBJ1-6	TGTGCCAGTAGCCGGGACAGGGCCTCACCCCTCCACTTT	CASSRDRASPLHF
-	once	TRBV27	TRBJ1-2	TGTGCCAGCAGCCAACGATCGACAGAGCAGTACTATGGCTACACCTTC	CASSQRSTEQYYGYTF
TRBD2	-	TRBV2	TRBJ2-7	TGTGCCAGCAGCACTAGCGGGGAATACGAGCAGTACTTC	CASSTSGEYEQYF
-	once	TRBV19	TRBJ1-5	TGTGCCAGTAGCCTTAAGGGGGTGCGAGATCAGCCCCAGCATTTT	CASSLKGVRDQPQHF
-	-	TRBV6-1	TRBJ1-2	TGTGCCAGCAGTGAAGGCGCAGGGTTCAACTATGGCTACACCTTC	CASSEGAGFNYGYTF
TRBD2	-	TRBV7-9	TRBJ2-3	TGTGCCAGCAGCTTAGTACTAGCGGGAGTCAAAAGCACAGATACGCAGTATTTT	CASSLVLAGVKSTDTQYF
TRBD1	-	TRBV4-1	TRBJ1-5	TGCGCCAGCAGCCAACAAGACAGGGCGTTCAATCAGCCCCAGCATTTT	CASSQQDRAFNQPQHF
-	-	TRBV5-4	TRBJ2-3	TGTGCCAGTACGACACTTAGCACAGATACGCAGTATTTT	CASTTLSTDTQYF